A single sample is the source of the 27 T cell receptor beta chains below, sequenced in a study of cytotoxic CD8 clonotypes in ibrutinib-treated CLL. Here immunoSEQ multiplex PCR was the method, and the copy in TCRdb shows in-frame clones only, minus some. The sample includes some 98,000 clones, almost 80% seen only once; the top ten take 32%. The starting material was PBMCs, obtained after 12 months of ibrutinib treatment. These receptors were collected from a human donor with chronic lymphocytic leukemia.

V is TRBV10-3 and J is TRBJ1-1; D is possibly TRBD1 (5 bases). V was trimmed by 4 bases and J by 4 bases, leaving 10 bases between them. The CDR3 loop spans 13 amino acids. Germline loops: CDR1 ENHRY, CDR2 SYGVKD. The CDR3 coding sequence is TGTGCCATCAGTGGCGGGACGGTCACTGAAGCTTTCTTT. Translation gives CAISGGTVTEAFF.

This clone was observed a handful of times. The chain is built from TRBV4-2 and TRBJ2-1; D possibly corresponds to TRBD1 (6 bases). The CDR3 has 16 residues. Germline V CDR1 and CDR2: LGHNA, YNFKEQ. Trimming shortened V by 0 bases and J by 4 bases, and 13 bases separated the two germline ends. CDR3 sequence (DNA): TGTGCCAGCAGCCAAGAGCCAGCAGGGGTTTACAATGAGCAGTTCTTC. Its protein product is CASSQEPAGVYNEQFF.

The chain is built from TRBV4-1 and TRBJ2-1, with 8 bases matching TRBD2. The CDR3 runs to 16 residues. CDR1 is MGHRA and CDR2 is YSYEKL in the germline V gene. Germline trimming cut 1 base from V and 5 bases from J; bases unmatched to any gene: 7. The CDR3 is CASSQVFTSGNNEQFF. The CDR3 nucleotides are TGCGCCAGCAGCCAAGTATTCACTAGCGGAAACAATGAGCAGTTCTTC.

The chain uses TRBV28 and TRBJ2-2; D unresolved. Germline-derived CDR1 and CDR2 are MDHEN and SYDVKM. Trimming stripped 8 bases from V and 8 bases from J, with 15 bases between. The CDR3 covers 13 residues. For the CDR3, the DNA is TGTGCCAGCTCAGAGGCCGGGCGGGGGGAGCTGTTTTTT. As protein: CASSEAGRGELFF. Based on the CDR3 plus reference TRBV28 and TRBJ2-2, the full variable domain is DVKVTQSSRYLVKRTGEKVFLECVQDMDHENMFWYRQDPGLGLRLIYFSYDVKMKEKGDIPEGYSVSREKKERFSLILESASTNQTSMYLCASSEAGRGELFFGEGSRLTVL.

The chain is built from TRBV10-3 and TRBJ2-7; 8 bases agree with TRBD1. The germline gives CDR1 ENHRY, CDR2 SYGVKD. The trim removed 3 bases at V and 2 bases at J, leaving 6 bases unmatched. The CDR3 consists of 15 residues. The CDR3 loop is CAISERTGHPYEQYF. CDR3 DNA: TGTGCCATCAGTGAACGGACAGGGCACCCCTACGAGCAGTACTTC.

CDR3 residues: CASMGQGPYEQYF. Written as DNA, the CDR3 is TGTGCCAGCATGGGACAGGGACCCTACGAGCAGTACTTC. This chain links TRBV28 with TRBJ2-7; TRBD1 agrees at 9 bases. CDR3 length: 13 amino acids. The germline V gene has CDR1 MDHEN and CDR2 SYDVKM. V lost 7 bases, J lost 2 bases, and 3 bases stayed unmatched.

This rearrangement joins TRBV7-3 to TRBJ2-5, with 12 nucleotides matching TRBD2. The CDR3 is made up of 15 amino acids. Looked up from germline, CDR1 is SGHTA and CDR2 is FQGTGA. The junction had 2 bases not matched to a gene; V was cut back by 5 bases and J by 1 base. The CDR3 sequence is CASSRLAGVQETQYF. The DNA for the CDR3 is TGTGCCAGCAGCCGACTAGCGGGGGTCCAAGAGACCCAGTACTTC.

This chain joins TRBV5-1 and TRBJ2-5; D is unresolved. The CDR3 is 15 amino acids. Trimming took off 3 bases at V and 4 bases at J, with 16 bases between the two ends. Germline V lookup: CDR1 SGHRS, CDR2 YFSETQ. DNA for the CDR3: TGCGCCAGCAGCTACCGAAACTCGGATGGAGAGACCCAGTACTTC. This translates into CASSYRNSDGETQYF.

This clone appeared a single time. This chain connects TRBV9 to TRBJ1-2; the match to TRBD1 covers 11 bases. Germline V gene sequence: CDR1 SGDLS, CDR2 YYNGEE. This CDR3 contains 16 residues. The junction had 13 bases not matched to a gene; V was cut back by 5 bases and J by 7 bases. The chain's CDR3 is CASSSGQGDSVGGYTF. The CDR3 coding sequence is TGTGCCAGCAGTTCGGGACAGGGGGATAGTGTAGGTGGCTACACCTTC.

This clone turned up a few times. The J gene is TRBJ2-7, the V gene TRBV7-8, with 9 bases lining up with TRBD2. V was clipped by 5 bases and J by 2 bases; unmatched bases: 4. The germline V gene has CDR1 SGHVS and CDR2 FQNEAQ. This CDR3 has 14 residues. The CDR3 coding sequence is TGTGCCAGCAGCGCGGGGGGGAGCGCCTACGAGCAGTACTTC. It encodes CASSAGGSAYEQYF.

This clone occurred once. The rearrangement joins TRBV6-1 to TRBJ1-2; 10 nucleotides agree with TRBD1. Trimming cost V 1 base and J 6 bases; bases outside gene matches: 5. Germline CDR1 MNHNS, CDR2 SASEGT. The CDR3 has 15 residues. CDR3 sequence reads: CASSEGGTGADGYTF. The CDR3 bases are TGTGCCAGCAGTGAAGGTGGGACAGGGGCCGATGGCTACACCTTC.

V and J are TRBV5-1 and TRBJ1-1; tentative D call: TRBD1 (5 bases). The CDR3 runs to 15 residues. CDR1 is SGHRS, CDR2 YFSETQ, per germline. V was pared by 0 bases and J by 9 bases, with 18 bases between. The DNA of the CDR3 is TGCGCCAGCAGCTTGGTCTCTGACAGCCTCTTGCAAGCTTTCTTT. It encodes CASSLVSDSLLQAFF.

J is TRBJ2-2 and V is TRBV6-5; no clear D. Germline V lookup: CDR1 MNHEY, CDR2 SVGAGI. Trimming took 0 bases from V and 5 from J, leaving 7 bases between them. This CDR3 has 14 amino acids. The CDR3 is CASSYSLGTGELFF. The CDR3 nucleotides are TGTGCCAGCAGTTACTCTTTGGGAACCGGGGAGCTGTTTTTT.

The CDR3 spells CASSYSIRGAGGGYTF. The CDR3 DNA sequence: TGTGCCAGCAGTTACTCGATCAGGGGCGCAGGAGGCGGCTACACCTTC. The chain employs TRBV6-5 and TRBJ1-2; perhaps TRBD1 as D (6 bases). The CDR3 has 16 amino acids. The V end was cut by 0 bases, the J end by 8 bases, with 19 bases between. Germline assignment: CDR1 MNHEY and CDR2 SVGAGI.

J is TRBJ1-6 and V is TRBV19, with a weak D call TRBD1 (5 bases). The CDR3 is 13 amino acids. Germline lookup yields CDR1 LNHDA and CDR2 SQIVND (reference sequence). The germline V and J ends were trimmed by 6 bases and 12 bases, with 15 bases remaining between them. As DNA, the CDR3 is TGTGCCAGTAGGAGGGACCCAGGACAACCCCTCCACTTT. It specifies CASRRDPGQPLHF.

The CDR3 sequence is CASSIGRVSSGNTIYF. The CDR3 DNA follows: TGTGCCAGTAGTATCGGACGGGTGAGCTCTGGAAACACCATATATTTT. The rearrangement joins TRBV19 to TRBJ1-3; D is undetermined. V was pared by 3 bases and J by 0 bases, with 12 bases between. The CDR3 runs to 16 residues. Looked up from germline, CDR1 is LNHDA and CDR2 is SQIVND (reference sequence).

This chain connects TRBV7-2 to TRBJ2-2; no reliable D call. The CDR3 loop spans 15 amino acids. V was trimmed by 4 bases and J by 6 bases, leaving 15 bases between them. CDR1 is SGHTA and CDR2 is FQGNSA in the germline V gene. The CDR3 loop reads CASSYQHSGPGELFF. CDR3 sequence (DNA): TGTGCCAGCAGCTACCAACACTCGGGTCCCGGGGAGCTGTTTTTT.

This chain joins TRBV25-1 and TRBJ1-1; D remains ambiguous. Germline values: CDR1 MGHDK, CDR2 SYGVNS. Deletions cut 8 bases from V and 0 bases from J, with 16 bases between. The CDR3 has 15 residues. CDR3 loop: CASEAHRGVNTEAFF. Written as DNA, the CDR3 is TGTGCCAGCGAGGCCCACAGAGGTGTGAACACTGAAGCTTTCTTT.

CDR3 in amino acids: CASSILAGAHNEQFF. The CDR3 DNA reads TGTGCCAGTAGTATACTAGCGGGGGCCCACAATGAGCAGTTCTTC. The V call is TRBV19, the J call TRBJ2-1; 10 nucleotides align to TRBD2. The junction had 3 bases not matched to a gene; V was cut back by 2 bases and J by 5 bases. The length of the CDR3 is 15 residues. The germline CDR1 and CDR2 sequences are LNHDA and SQIVND (reference sequence).

The CDR3 spells CASSADRKPNEKLFF. In DNA form, the CDR3 reads TGTGCCAGCAGCGCCGACAGGAAGCCTAATGAAAAACTGTTTTTT. The genes are TRBV5-4 and TRBJ1-4; maybe TRBD1 (6 bases). The CDR3 has 15 residues. Between the trimmed V and J ends, which lost 4 bases and 3 bases, there was a span of 13 bases. Germline lookup yields CDR1 SGHNT and CDR2 YYREEE (reference sequence).

The rearrangement links TRBV19 to TRBJ1-1, with D tentatively TRBD1 (5 bases). The germline V gene encodes CDR1 LNHDA and CDR2 SQIVND (reference sequence). This CDR3 is 14 amino acids long. V was cut by 4 bases and J by 1 base, with 10 bases left in between. The CDR3, as DNA: TGTGCCAGTAGTAGGGTGGGGGGGAACACTGAAGCTTTCTTT. Translating gives CASSRVGGNTEAFF.

This chain joins TRBV6-6 and TRBJ2-7, with D unresolved. V was shortened by 6 bases and J by 1 base, with 16 bases between the two germline ends. The CDR3 sequence is 15 residues long. From germline, CDR1 is MNHNY and CDR2 SVGAGI (reference sequence). CDR3 sequence reads: CASSLREVGSYEQYF. CDR3 DNA sequence: TGTGCCAGCAGCCTCCGTGAGGTAGGGTCCTACGAGCAGTACTTC.

V gene TRBV5-1 combines with J gene TRBJ2-2, with D perhaps matching TRBD2 (5 bases). From germline, CDR1 is SGHRS and CDR2 YFSETQ. Deletions cut 4 bases from V and 6 bases from J, with 13 bases between. This CDR3 contains 14 residues. The chain's CDR3 is CASSVTNNAGELFF. The DNA for the CDR3 is TGCGCCAGCAGCGTGACTAATAACGCCGGGGAGCTGTTTTTT. The full variable domain, its missing parts supplied by reference TRBV5-1 and TRBJ2-2, is KAGVTQTPRYLIKTRGQQVTLSCSPISGHRSVSWYQQTPGQGLQFLFEYFSETQRNKGNFPGRFSGRQFSNSRSEMNVSTLELGDSALYLCASSVTNNAGELFFGEGSRLTVL.

This chain uses TRBV6-1 with TRBJ1-5; D remains unclear. V lost 0 bases, J lost 7 bases, and 19 bases lay in between. Germline V gene lookup returns CDR1 MNHNS and CDR2 SASEGT. This CDR3 is 17 amino acids long. The CDR3 here is CASSEAVKEKGGQPQHF. The CDR3 DNA follows: TGTGCCAGCAGTGAAGCGGTGAAGGAAAAAGGCGGCCAGCCCCAGCATTTT.

Of note for this clone: A much larger clone sits a single nucleotide away, making a read error possible. Other nucleotide sequences in the sample specify the same CDR3. This chain connects TRBV7-9 to TRBJ2-3; D not certain. CDR1 and CDR2 from the germline V gene are SEHNR and FQNEAQ (reference sequence). V shed 4 bases and J shed 2 bases, with 1 base lying between them. This CDR3 region has 11 residues. DNA of the CDR3: TGTGCCAGCAGCTACACAGATACGCAGTATTTT. As protein: CASSYTDTQYF.

This CDR3 is CAIRGTGGDQPQHF. The DNA for the CDR3 is TGTGCCATCAGGGGGACAGGGGGAGATCAGCCCCAGCATTTT. The chain links TRBV10-3 to TRBJ1-5; 11 nucleotides line up with TRBD1. After removal of 6 bases from V and 5 bases from J, the junction contained 3 bases not matched to a gene. This CDR3 spans 14 amino acids. Germline values: CDR1 ENHRY, CDR2 SYGVKD.

V usage is TRBV19 and J usage is TRBJ2-6, with D perhaps matching TRBD1 or TRBD2 (6 bases each). Trimming shortened V by 6 bases and J by 2 bases, and 14 bases separated the two germline ends. Germline assignment: CDR1 LNHDA and CDR2 SQIVND (reference sequence). The CDR3 contains 16 residues. DNA for the CDR3: TGTGCCAGTAGCCCACGGGGGCCGCCTGGGGCCAACGTCCTGACTTTC. Translated: CASSPRGPPGANVLTF.